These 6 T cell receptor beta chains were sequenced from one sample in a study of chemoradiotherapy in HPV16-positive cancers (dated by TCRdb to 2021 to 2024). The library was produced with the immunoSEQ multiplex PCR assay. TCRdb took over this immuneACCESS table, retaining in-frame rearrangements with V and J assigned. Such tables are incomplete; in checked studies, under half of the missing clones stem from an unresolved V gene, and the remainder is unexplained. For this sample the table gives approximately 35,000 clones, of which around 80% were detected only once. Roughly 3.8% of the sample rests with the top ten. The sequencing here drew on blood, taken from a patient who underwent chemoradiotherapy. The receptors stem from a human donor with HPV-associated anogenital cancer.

The CDR3 region has the DNA TGTGCCAGCAGCGTGGGGGTCTGGGCAGATACGCAGTATTTT. Protein product: CASSVGVWADTQYF. V is TRBV9 and J is TRBJ2-3, with D perhaps given as TRBD1 or TRBD2 (5 bases each). Germline CDR1 reads SGDLS; CDR2 reads YYNGEE. The germline V and J ends were trimmed by 2 bases and 4 bases, with 11 bases remaining between them. The CDR3 consists of 14 residues.

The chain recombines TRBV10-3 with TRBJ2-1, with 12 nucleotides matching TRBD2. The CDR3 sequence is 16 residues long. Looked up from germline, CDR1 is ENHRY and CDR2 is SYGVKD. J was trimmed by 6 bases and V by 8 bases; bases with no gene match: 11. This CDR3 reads CAIGPSGGAVSNEQFF. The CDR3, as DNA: TGTGCCATCGGCCCTAGCGGGGGGGCCGTTTCCAATGAGCAGTTCTTC.

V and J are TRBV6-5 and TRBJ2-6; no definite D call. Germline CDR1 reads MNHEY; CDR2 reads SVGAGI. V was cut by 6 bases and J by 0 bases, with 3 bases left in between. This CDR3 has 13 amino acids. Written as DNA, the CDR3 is TGTGCCAGCAGGGTCTCTGGGGCCAACGTCCTGACTTTC. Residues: CASRVSGANVLTF.

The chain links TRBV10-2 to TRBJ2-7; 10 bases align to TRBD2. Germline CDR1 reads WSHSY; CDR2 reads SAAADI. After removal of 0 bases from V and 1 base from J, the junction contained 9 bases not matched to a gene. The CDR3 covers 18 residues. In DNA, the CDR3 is TGCGCCAGCAGTGAGTCAGGACTAGCGGTATCAGGTTCCTACGAGCAGTACTTC. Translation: CASSESGLAVSGSYEQYF.

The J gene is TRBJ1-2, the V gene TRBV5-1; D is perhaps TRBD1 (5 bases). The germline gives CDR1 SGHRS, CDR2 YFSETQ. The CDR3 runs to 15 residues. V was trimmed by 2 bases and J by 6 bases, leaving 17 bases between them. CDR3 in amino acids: CASSFSPDIEDGYTF. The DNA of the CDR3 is TGCGCCAGCAGCTTCTCTCCGGACATTGAGGATGGCTACACCTTC.

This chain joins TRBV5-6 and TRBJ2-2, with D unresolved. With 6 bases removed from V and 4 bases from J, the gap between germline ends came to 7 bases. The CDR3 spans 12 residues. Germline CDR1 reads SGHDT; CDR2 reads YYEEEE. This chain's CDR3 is CASTSRTGELFF. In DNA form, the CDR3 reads TGTGCCAGCACCTCCCGCACCGGGGAGCTGTTTTTT.